This T cell receptor beta chain derives from a study of OX40 agonist ivuxolimab in advanced cancers. The overall study: The patients' treatment was ivuxolimab, an agonistic anti-OX40 (CD134) antibody. Mean age around 64 years, range about 23 to 85; around 80% male. A partial response was reached by three patients: one with hepatocellular carcinoma and two with cutaneous melanoma.

In the case of this clone: Its antigen is undetermined.

Study-level results: Near-lowest levels of clonal expansion characterized partial responders at 0.1-3.0 mg/kg.

Assay used: immunoSEQ multiplex PCR; TCRdb lists only in-frame clones, some missing. The table includes around 67,000 clones, about 90% detected once. The sequence came from an adult with an advanced solid tumor such as melanoma, head and neck, liver or kidney cancer. Here the sequenced sample was CD4+ or CD8+ T cells sorted from blood, taken in a trial of the OX40 agonist ivuxolimab.

The CDR3 DNA is TGTGCCAGCAGTTACCAAACAGGGGCCTACGAGCAGTACTTC. This codes for CASSYQTGAYEQYF. The V call is TRBV6-5, the J call TRBJ2-7, with 7 bases that match TRBD1. The CDR3 runs 14 residues. J gave up 2 bases and V 2 bases, and 3 bases lay outside the gene matches. The germline V gene has CDR1 MNHEY and CDR2 SVGAGI.